Each of the 7 T cell receptor beta chains below was sequenced from the same sample in a study of blood T cell repertoires in COVID-19. The data were produced by immunoSEQ multiplex PCR, yet TCRdb's version contains in-frame clones alone and is incomplete. The sample includes 60,000 to 75,000 clones, over 75% of them seen just once. Source material: peripheral blood. The origin of the receptors is a human donor in a cohort sampled during active COVID-19.

The chain is built from TRBV27 and TRBJ2-5; 10 nucleotides line up with TRBD1. There are 14 residues in the CDR3. J was trimmed by 5 bases and V by 7 bases; bases with no gene match: 7. Germline values: CDR1 MNHEY, CDR2 SMNVEV (reference sequence). The CDR3 bases are TGTGCCAGCACCCGGACAGGGGGTGTGGAGACCCAGTACTTC. Its translation: CASTRTGGVETQYF.

The V and J genes are TRBV7-9 and TRBJ1-2; tentatively, D is TRBD1 (5 bases). Germline values: CDR1 SEHNR, CDR2 FQNEAQ (reference sequence). This CDR3 comprises 14 residues. The germline V and J ends were trimmed by 4 bases and 4 bases, with 13 bases remaining between them. As DNA, the CDR3 is TGTGCCAGCAGCTCAACGGGACTGCTCTATGGCTACACCTTC. It encodes CASSSTGLLYGYTF.

V usage is TRBV21-1 and J usage is TRBJ1-5; TRBD1 is taken as the D call from the table, unchecked against the DNA. TRBV21-1 is shown as a pseudogene. This CDR3 has 11 residues. CDR3 sequence: CASSNRGPQHF. The CDR3, as DNA: TGTGCCAGCAGCAACAGGGGGCCTCAGCATTTT.

The chain links TRBV6-4 to TRBJ1-2; 10 positions agree with TRBD1. CDR3 size: 15 residues. V lost 4 bases to trimming and J lost 7 bases; unmatched junction nucleotides: 9. Germline V gives CDR1 MRHNA, CDR2 SNTAGT. CDR3 nucleotide sequence: TGTGCCAGCAGTGCGGGGACAGGGGAAGGGTTTGGCTACACCTTC. Its protein is CASSAGTGEGFGYTF.

In this sample, this clone turned up once. V and J are TRBV11-3 and TRBJ2-1, with 8 positions matching TRBD2. The CDR3 runs to 18 residues. The ends lost 8 bases at V and 2 bases at J; junction bases unmatched: 17. CDR1 is SGHNT, CDR2 YENEEA, per germline. This CDR3 is CASGLWGTRGGAYNEQFF. The CDR3 region has the DNA TGTGCCAGCGGACTATGGGGGACTAGGGGAGGGGCCTACAATGAGCAGTTCTTC.

The chain couples TRBV19 to TRBJ1-1, with D unresolved. The CDR3 contains 13 residues. Deletions cut 4 bases from V and 1 base from J, with 7 bases between. Per germline, CDR1 LNHDA and CDR2 SQIVND (reference sequence). CDR3 sequence (DNA): TGTGCCAGTAGTAGAAGAGGGAACACTGAAGCTTTCTTT. Encoded protein: CASSRRGNTEAFF.

The gene calls are TRBV13 and TRBJ1-1; D call uncertain. V was shortened by 5 bases and J by 8 bases, with 12 bases between the two germline ends. This CDR3 is built from 12 residues. The germline V gene has CDR1 PRHDT and CDR2 FYEKMQ (reference sequence). This CDR3 reads CASSPTASEAFF. CDR3 nucleotide sequence: TGTGCCAGCAGCCCCACAGCCTCCGAAGCTTTCTTT.